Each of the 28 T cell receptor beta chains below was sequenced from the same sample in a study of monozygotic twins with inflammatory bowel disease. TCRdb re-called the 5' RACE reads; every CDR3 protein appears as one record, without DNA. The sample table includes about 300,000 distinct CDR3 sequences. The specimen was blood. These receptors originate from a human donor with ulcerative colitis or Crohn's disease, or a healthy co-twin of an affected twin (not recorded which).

CDR3 in amino acids: CASSPAGTGTYEQYF. This chain connects TRBV18 to TRBJ2-7; TCRdb proposes TRBD1, but this gene call is untestable without DNA. Germline-derived CDR1 and CDR2 are KGHSH and LQKENI. This CDR3 contains 15 residues.

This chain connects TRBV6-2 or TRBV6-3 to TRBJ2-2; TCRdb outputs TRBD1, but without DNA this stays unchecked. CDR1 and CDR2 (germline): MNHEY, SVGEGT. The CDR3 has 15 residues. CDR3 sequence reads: CAIRTEGWNTGELFF.

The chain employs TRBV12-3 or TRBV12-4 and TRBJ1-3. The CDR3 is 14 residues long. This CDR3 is CASSRYSSGNTIYF.

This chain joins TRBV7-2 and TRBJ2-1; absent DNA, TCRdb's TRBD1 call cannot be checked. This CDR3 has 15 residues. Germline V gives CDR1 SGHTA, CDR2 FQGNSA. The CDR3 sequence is CASSPDRGGYNEQFF.

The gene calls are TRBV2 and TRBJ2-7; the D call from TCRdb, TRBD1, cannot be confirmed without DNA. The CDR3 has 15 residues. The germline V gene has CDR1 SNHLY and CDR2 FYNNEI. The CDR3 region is CASILDGQGAYEQYF.

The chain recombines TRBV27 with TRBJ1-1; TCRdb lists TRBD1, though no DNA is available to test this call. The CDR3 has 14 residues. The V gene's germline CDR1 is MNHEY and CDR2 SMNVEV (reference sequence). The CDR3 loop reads CATSRDIMFTEAFF.

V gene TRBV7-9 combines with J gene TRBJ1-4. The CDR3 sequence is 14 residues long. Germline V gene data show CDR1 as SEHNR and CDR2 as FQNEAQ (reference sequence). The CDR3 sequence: CASSLDMTNEKLFF.

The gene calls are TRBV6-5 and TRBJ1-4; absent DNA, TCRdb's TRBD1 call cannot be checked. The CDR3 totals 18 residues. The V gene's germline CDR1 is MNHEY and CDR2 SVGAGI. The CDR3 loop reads CASSYPTGQGATNEKLFF.

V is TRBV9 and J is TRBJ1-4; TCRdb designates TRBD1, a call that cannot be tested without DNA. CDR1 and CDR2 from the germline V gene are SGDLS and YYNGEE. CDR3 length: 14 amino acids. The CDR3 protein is CASSVTQDDEKLFF.

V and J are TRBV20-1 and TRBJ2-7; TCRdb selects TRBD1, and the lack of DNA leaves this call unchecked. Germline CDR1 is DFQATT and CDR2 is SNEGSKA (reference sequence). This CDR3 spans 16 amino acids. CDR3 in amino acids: CSARDPVGARSYEQYF.

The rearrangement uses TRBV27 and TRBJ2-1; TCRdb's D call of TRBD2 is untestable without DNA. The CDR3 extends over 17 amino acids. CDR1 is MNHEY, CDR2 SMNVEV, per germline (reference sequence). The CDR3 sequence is CASSKKGPRDSYNEQFF.

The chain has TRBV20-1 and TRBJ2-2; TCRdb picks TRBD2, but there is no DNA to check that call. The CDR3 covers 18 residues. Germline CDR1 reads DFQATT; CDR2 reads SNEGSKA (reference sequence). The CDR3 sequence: CSARDRPLAGVRPGELFF.

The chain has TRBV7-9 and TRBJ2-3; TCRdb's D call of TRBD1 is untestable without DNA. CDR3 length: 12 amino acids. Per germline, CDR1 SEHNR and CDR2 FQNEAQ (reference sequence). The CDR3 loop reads CASSSRGDTQYF.

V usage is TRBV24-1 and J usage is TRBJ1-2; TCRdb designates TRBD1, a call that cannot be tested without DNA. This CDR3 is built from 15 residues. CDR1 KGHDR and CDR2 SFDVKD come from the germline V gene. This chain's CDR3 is CATSDYSGQSHGYTF.

Here the CDR3 reads CAIRSGTGGTDTQYF. This sequence joins TRBV10-3 and TRBJ2-3; TCRdb designates TRBD1, a call that cannot be tested without DNA. Germline assignment: CDR1 ENHRY and CDR2 SYGVKD. The CDR3 spans 15 residues.

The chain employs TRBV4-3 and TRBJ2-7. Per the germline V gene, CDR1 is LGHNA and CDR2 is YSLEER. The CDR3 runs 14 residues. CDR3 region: CASSQDSKAYEQYF.

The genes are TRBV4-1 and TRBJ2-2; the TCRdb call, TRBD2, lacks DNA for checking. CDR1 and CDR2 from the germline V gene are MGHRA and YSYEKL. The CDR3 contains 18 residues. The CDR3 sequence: CASSQVGGRAPGTGELFF.

CDR3: CASSFGQGSQYF. The J gene is TRBJ2-7, the V gene TRBV7-8; TCRdb outputs TRBD1, but without DNA this stays unchecked. CDR1 and CDR2 from the germline V gene are SGHVS and FQNEAQ. The CDR3 length is 12 residues.

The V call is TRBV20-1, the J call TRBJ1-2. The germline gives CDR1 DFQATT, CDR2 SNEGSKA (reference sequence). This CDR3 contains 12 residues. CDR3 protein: CSARDPGYGYTF.

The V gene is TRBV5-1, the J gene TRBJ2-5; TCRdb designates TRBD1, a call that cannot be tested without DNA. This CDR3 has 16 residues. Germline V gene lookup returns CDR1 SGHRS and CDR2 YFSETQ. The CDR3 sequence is CASSFDIRGQKETQYF. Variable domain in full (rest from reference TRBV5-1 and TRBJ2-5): KAGVTQTPRYLIKTRGQQVTLSCSPISGHRSVSWYQQTPGQGLQFLFEYFSETQRNKGNFPGRFSGRQFSNSRSEMNVSTLELGDSALYLCASSFDIRGQKETQYFGPGTRLLVL.

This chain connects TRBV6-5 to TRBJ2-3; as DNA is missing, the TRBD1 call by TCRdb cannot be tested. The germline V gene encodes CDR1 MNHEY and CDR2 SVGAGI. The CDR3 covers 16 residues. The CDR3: CASSYSGDIKADTQYF.

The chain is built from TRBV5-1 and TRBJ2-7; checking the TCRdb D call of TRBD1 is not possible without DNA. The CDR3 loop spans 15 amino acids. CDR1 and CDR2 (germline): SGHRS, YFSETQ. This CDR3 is CASSPRTGSTYEQYF.

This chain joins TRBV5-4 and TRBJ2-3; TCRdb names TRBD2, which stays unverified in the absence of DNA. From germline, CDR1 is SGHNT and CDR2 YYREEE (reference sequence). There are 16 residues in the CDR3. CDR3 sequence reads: CASSLAGPASTDTQYF.

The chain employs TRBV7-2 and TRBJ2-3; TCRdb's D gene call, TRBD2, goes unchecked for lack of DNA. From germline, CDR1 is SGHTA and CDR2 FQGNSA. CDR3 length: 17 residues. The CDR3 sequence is CASSKRTSGAGTDTQYF. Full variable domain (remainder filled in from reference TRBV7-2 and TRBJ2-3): GAGVSQSPSNKVTEKGKDVELRCDPISGHTALYWYRQSLGQGLEFLIYFQGNSAPDKSGLPSDRFSAERTGGSVSTLTIQRTQQEDSAVYLCASSKRTSGAGTDTQYFGPGTRLTVL.

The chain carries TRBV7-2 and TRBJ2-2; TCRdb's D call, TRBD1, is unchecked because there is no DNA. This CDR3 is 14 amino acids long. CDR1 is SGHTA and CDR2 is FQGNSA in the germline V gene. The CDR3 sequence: CASSWDRDTGELFF.

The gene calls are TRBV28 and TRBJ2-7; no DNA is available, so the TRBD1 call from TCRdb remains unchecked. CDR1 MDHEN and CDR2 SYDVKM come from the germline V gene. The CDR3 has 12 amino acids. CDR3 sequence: CASNILTGEQYF.

This CDR3 is CASSSRLQGTPWEQYF. The chain combines TRBV6-2 or TRBV6-3 with TRBJ2-7; absent DNA, TCRdb's TRBD1 call cannot be checked. CDR1 and CDR2 from the germline V gene are MNHEY and SVGEGT. CDR3 size: 16 residues.

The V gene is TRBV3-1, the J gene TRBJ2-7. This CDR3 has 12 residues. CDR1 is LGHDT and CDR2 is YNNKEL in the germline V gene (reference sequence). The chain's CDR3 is CASSQEFYEQYF.